This T cell receptor (beta chain) was profiled in a study of memory CD8 T cells in hepatitis C reinfection. Study information: After reinfection, a couple of primary-infection resolvers became chronically infected. HCV reinfection meant a positive HCV RNA test after two negative tests at least 60 days apart.

Time point of the sample: pre-reinfection, 55 to 20 weeks before reinfection detection. No in vitro expansion preceded TCR sequencing of the sorted cells. People who inject drugs from Montreal's HEPCO study were the donors. At all three reinfection time points, viable CD3+ CD8+ CD45RO- cells from a couple of donors served as controls. This CDR3 region has 14 residues. Germline V CDR1 and CDR2: LNHDA, SQIVND (reference sequence). With V trimmed by 2 bases and J by 4 bases, 2 bases remained unmatched. The method was immunoSEQ multiplex PCR; TCRdb's version includes in-frame clones alone and lacks a portion of them. The sample carries approximately 51,000 clones, about 90% recorded once.

V and J are TRBV19 and TRBJ2-1; 7 positions agree with TRBD1. The sample comprised naive CD8+ T cells sorted from blood. The origin of this receptor is a man between 18 and 35 years old with hepatitis C virus infection. In DNA form, the CDR3 reads TGTGCCAGTAGTATACAGGGGGATTACAATGAGCAGTTCTTC. As protein: CASSIQGDYNEQFF.